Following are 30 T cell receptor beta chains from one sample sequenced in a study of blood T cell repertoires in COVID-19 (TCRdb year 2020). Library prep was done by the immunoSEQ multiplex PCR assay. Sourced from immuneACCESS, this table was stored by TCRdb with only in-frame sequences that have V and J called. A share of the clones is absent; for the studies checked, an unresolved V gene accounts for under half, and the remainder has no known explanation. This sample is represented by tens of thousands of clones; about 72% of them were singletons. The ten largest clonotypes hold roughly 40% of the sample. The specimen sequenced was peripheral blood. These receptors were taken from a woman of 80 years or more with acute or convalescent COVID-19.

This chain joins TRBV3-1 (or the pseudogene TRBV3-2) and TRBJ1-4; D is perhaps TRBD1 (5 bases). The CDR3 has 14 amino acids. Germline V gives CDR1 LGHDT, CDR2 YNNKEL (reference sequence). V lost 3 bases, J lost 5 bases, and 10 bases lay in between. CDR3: CASSHRQLNEKLFF. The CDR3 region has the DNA TGTGCCAGCAGCCATAGACAGCTCAATGAAAAACTGTTTTTT.

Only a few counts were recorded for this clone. The CDR3 reads CASSQADSSYEQYF. The CDR3 DNA is TGTGCCAGCAGCCAAGCGGACAGCTCCTACGAGCAGTACTTC. V gene TRBV3-1 (or the pseudogene TRBV3-2) combines with J gene TRBJ2-7; tentatively, D is TRBD1 (6 bases). Germline V gene data show CDR1 as LGHDT and CDR2 as YNNKEL (reference sequence). This CDR3 spans 14 amino acids. V was pared by 1 base and J by 0 bases, with 7 bases between.

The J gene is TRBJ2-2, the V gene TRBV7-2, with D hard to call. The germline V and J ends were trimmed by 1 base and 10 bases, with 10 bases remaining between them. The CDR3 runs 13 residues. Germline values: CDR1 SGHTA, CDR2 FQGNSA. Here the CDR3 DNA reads TGTGCCAGCAGCTTAGATTTAGAGTTGGAGCTGTTTTTT. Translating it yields CASSLDLELELFF. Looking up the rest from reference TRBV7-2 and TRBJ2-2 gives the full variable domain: GAGVSQSPSNKVTEKGKDVELRCDPISGHTALYWYRQSLGQGLEFLIYFQGNSAPDKSGLPSDRFSAERTGGSVSTLTIQRTQQEDSAVYLCASSLDLELELFFGEGSRLTVL.

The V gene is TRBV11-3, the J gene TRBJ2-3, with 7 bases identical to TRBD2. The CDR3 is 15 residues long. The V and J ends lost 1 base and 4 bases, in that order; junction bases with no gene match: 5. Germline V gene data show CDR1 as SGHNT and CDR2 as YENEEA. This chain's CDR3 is CASSLAGTMADTQYF. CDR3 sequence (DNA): TGTGCCAGCAGCTTAGCAGGGACTATGGCAGATACGCAGTATTTT.

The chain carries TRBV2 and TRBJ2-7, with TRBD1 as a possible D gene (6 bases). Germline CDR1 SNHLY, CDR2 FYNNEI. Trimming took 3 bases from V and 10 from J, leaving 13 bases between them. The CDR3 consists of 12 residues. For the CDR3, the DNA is TGTGCCAGCAGTGACACCAGGGGTCCCCAGTACTTC. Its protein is CASSDTRGPQYF.

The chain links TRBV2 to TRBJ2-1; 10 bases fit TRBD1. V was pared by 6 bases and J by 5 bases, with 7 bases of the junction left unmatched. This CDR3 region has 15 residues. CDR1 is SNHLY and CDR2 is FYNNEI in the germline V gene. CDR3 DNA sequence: TGTGCCAGCAGCCGATCCGGGACAGGGGACAATGAGCAGTTCTTC. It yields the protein CASSRSGTGDNEQFF.

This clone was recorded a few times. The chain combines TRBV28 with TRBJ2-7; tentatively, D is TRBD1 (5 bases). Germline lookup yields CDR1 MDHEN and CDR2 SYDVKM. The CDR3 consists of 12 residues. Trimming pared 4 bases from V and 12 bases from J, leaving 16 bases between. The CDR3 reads CASSSQGEVLYF. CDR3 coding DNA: TGTGCCAGCAGTTCCCAGGGTGAGGTCCTGTACTTC.

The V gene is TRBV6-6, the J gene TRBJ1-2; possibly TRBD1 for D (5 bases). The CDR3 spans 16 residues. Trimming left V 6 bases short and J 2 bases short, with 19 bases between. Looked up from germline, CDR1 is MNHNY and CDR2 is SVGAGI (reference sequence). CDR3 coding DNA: TGTGCCAGCAGAACTTCCACCAGGGCGAACAACTATGGCTACACCTTC. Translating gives CASRTSTRANNYGYTF.

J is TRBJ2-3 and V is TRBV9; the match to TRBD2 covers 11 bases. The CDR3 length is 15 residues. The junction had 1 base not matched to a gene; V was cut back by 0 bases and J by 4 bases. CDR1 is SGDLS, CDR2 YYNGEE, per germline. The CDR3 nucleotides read TGTGCCAGCAGCGTAGTAGCGGGGGGGCCAGATACGCAGTATTTT. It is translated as CASSVVAGGPDTQYF.

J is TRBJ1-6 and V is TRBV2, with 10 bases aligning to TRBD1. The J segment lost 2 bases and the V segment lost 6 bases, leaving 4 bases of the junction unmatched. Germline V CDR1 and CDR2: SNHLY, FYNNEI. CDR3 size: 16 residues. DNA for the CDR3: TGTGCCAGCAGACCGGACAGGGGGACCTATAATTCACCCCTCCACTTT. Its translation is CASRPDRGTYNSPLHF. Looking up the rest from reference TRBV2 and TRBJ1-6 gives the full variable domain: EPEVTQTPSHQVTQMGQEVILRCVPISNHLYFYWYRQILGQKVEFLVSFYNNEISEKSEIFDDQFSVERPDGSNFTLKIRSTKLEDSAMYFCASRPDRGTYNSPLHFGNGTRLTVT.

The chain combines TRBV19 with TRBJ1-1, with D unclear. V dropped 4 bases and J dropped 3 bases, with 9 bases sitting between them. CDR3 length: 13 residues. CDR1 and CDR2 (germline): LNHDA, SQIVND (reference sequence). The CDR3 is CASSTTGDTEAFF. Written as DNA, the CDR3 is TGTGCCAGTAGTACAACCGGGGACACTGAAGCTTTCTTT.

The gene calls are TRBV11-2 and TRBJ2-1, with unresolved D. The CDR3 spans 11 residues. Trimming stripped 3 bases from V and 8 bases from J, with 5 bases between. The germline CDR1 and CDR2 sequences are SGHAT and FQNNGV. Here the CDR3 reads CASSFADEQFF. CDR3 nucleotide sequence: TGTGCCAGCAGCTTCGCGGATGAGCAGTTCTTC.

CDR3: CASSHSKEQYF. The CDR3 nucleotides read TGTGCCAGCAGCCACTCTAAGGAGCAGTACTTC. The rearrangement links TRBV6-2 or TRBV6-3 to TRBJ2-7; D remains unclear. V was cut by 6 bases and J by 7 bases, with 10 bases left in between. Per germline, CDR1 MNHEY and CDR2 SVGEGT. The length of the CDR3 is 11 residues.

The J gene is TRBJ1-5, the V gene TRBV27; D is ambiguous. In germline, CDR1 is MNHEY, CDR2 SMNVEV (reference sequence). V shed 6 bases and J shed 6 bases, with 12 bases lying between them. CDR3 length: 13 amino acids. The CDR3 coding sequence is TGTGCCAGCAGCACGGGCGCGGGTCAGCCCCAGCATTTT. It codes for CASSTGAGQPQHF.

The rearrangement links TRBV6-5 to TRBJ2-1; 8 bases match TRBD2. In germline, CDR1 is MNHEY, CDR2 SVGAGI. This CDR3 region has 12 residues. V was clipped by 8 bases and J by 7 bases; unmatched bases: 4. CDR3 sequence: CASATSGNEQFF. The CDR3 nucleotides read TGTGCCAGCGCCACTAGCGGTAATGAGCAGTTCTTC.

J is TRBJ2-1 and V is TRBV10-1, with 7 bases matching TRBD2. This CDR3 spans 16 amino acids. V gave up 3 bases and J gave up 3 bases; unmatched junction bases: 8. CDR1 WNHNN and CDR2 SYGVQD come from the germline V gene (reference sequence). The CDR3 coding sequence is TGCGCCAGCAGTGATTTCTTGGGAGGGAACTACAATGAGCAGTTCTTC. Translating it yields CASSDFLGGNYNEQFF.

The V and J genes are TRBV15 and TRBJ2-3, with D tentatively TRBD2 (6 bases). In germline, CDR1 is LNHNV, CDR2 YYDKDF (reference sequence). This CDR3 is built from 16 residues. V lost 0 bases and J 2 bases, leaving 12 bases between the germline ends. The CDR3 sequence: CATSREGGSLTDTQYF. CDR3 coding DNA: TGTGCCACCAGCAGAGAGGGGGGATCACTCACAGATACGCAGTATTTT. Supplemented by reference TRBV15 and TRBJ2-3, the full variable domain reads DAMVIQNPRYQVTQFGKPVTLSCSQTLNHNVMYWYQQKSSQAPKLLFHYYDKDFNNEADTPDNFQSRRPNTSFCFLDIRSPGLGDTAMYLCATSREGGSLTDTQYFGPGTRLTVL.

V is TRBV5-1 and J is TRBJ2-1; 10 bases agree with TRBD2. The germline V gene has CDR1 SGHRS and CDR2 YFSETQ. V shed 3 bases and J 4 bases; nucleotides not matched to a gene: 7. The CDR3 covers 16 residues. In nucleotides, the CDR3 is TGCGCCAGCAGCTCCTCTCTAGCGGGGGCTTACAATGAGCAGTTCTTC. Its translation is CASSSSLAGAYNEQFF.

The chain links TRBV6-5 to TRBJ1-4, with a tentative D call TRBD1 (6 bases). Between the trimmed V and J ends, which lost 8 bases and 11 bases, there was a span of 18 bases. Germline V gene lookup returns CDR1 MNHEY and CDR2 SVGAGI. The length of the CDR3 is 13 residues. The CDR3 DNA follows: TGTGCCAGCCACTTCGAAATTCAGGGGAAACTGTTTTTT. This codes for CASHFEIQGKLFF.

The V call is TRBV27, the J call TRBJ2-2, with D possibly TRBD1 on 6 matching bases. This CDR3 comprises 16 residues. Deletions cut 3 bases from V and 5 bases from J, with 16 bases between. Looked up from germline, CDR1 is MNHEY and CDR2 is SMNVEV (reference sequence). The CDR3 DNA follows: TGTGCCAGCAGTTTTTCACAGGGAAGAGGGACCGGGGAGCTGTTTTTT. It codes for CASSFSQGRGTGELFF.

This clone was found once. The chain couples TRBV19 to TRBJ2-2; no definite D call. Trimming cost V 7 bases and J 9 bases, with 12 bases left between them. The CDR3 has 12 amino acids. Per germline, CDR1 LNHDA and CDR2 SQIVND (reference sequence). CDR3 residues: CASNNRARELFF. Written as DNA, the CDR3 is TGTGCCAGTAACAATCGAGCGCGGGAGCTGTTTTTT.

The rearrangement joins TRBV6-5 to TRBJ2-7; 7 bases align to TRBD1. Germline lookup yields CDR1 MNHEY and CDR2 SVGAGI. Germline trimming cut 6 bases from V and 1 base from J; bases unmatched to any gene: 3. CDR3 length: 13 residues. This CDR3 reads CASRQGYSYEQYF. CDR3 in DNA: TGTGCCAGCAGACAGGGGTATTCCTACGAGCAGTACTTC.

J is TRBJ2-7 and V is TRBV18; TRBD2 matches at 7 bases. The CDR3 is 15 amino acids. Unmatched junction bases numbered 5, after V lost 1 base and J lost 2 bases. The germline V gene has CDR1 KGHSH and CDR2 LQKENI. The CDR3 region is CASSPQTGGTYEQYF. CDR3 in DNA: TGTGCCAGCTCACCACAAACGGGAGGCACCTACGAGCAGTACTTC. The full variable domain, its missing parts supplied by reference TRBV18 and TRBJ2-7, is NAGVMQNPRHLVRRRGQEARLRCSPMKGHSHVYWYRQLPEEGLKFMVYLQKENIIDESGMPKERFSAEFPKEGPSILRIQQVVRGDSAAYFCASSPQTGGTYEQYFGPGTRLTVT.

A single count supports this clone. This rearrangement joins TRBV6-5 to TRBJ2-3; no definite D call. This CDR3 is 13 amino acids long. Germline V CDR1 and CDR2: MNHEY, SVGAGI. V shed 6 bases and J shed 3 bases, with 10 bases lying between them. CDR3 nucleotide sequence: TGTGCCAGCAGGGCCCCCGGGACAGATACGCAGTATTTT. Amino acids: CASRAPGTDTQYF.

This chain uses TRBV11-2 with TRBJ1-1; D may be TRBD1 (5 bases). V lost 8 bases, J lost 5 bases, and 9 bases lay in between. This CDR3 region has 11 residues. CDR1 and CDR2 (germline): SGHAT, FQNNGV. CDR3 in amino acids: CASQGRTEAFF. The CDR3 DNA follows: TGTGCCAGCCAGGGTAGAACTGAAGCTTTCTTT.

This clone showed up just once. The CDR3 bases are TGTGCCAGCAGGGGGGACAGCAGAAACACCATATATTTT. Amino acid sequence: CASRGDSRNTIYF. The rearrangement uses TRBV12-3 or TRBV12-4 and TRBJ1-3; 7 nucleotides align to TRBD1. This CDR3 region has 13 residues. V gave up 6 bases and J gave up 5 bases; unmatched junction bases: 4.

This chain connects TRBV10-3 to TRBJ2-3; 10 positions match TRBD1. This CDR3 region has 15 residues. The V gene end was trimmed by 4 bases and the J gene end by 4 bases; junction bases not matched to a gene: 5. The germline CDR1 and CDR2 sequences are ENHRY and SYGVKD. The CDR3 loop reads CAISADRGPADTQYF. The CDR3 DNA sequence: TGTGCCATCAGTGCCGACAGGGGGCCCGCAGATACGCAGTATTTT.

The CDR3 DNA reads TGTGCCAGCAGCTTTTATTCCAGCGGGAGTTTTGAGCAGTTCTTC. This translates into CASSFYSSGSFEQFF. This sequence joins TRBV5-8 and TRBJ2-1, with 8 bases identical to TRBD2. The CDR3 is 15 residues long. V shed 2 bases, J shed 9 bases, and the junction held 10 bases outside the gene matches. CDR1 is SGHTS and CDR2 is YDEGEE in the germline V gene.

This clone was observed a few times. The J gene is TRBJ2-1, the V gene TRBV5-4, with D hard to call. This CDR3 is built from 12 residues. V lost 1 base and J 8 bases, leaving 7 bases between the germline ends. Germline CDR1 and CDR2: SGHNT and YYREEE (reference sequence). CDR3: CASSLNFYEQFF. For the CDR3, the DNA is TGTGCCAGCAGCTTGAATTTCTATGAGCAGTTCTTC.

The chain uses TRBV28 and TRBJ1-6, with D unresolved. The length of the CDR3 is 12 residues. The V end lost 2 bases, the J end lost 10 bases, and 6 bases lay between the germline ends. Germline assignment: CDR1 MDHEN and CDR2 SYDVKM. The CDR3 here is CASSLKPSPLHF. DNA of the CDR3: TGTGCCAGCAGTTTAAAGCCCTCACCCCTCCACTTT.